The 10 T cell receptor beta chains in this list originate from one sample, sequenced in a study of T cells in Graves' hyperthyroidism and ophthalmopathy. From RNA transcripts, TCR beta CDR3 regions were amplified. The HTBI set primed first-round TCR CDR3 RT-PCR. TCRdb itself ran the multiplex PCR reads through MiXCR, one entry per CDR3 protein. Among hundreds of thousands of distinct CDR3 sequences listed, 14% were seen once. The specimen sequenced was blood. These TCRs come from a woman younger than 30 with Graves' hyperthyroidism.

This clonotype was counted between two and nine times. The J gene is TRBJ1-5, the V gene TRBV4-1; maybe TRBD1 (6 bases). This CDR3 is built from 16 residues. V shed 7 bases and J shed 6 bases, with 22 bases lying between them. The germline gives CDR1 MGHRA, CDR2 YSYEKL. The CDR3, as DNA: TGCGCCAGCACCAGGATACCCTTCGGGGGCGGTCAGCCCCAGCATTTT. The encoded protein is CASTRIPFGGGQPQHF.

This clonotype was seen at least ten times. The genes are TRBV12-3 or TRBV12-4 and TRBJ2-1; D assignment may be TRBD1 or TRBD2 (5 bases each). The CDR3 extends over 15 amino acids. Trimming stripped 4 bases from V and 0 bases from J, with 10 bases between. As DNA, the CDR3 is TGTGCCAGCAGTTCCGGGACGATCTCCTACAATGAGCAGTTCTTC. Protein: CASSSGTISYNEQFF.

CDR3 sequence reads: CASIFRTAGLAGGLNEQFF. The CDR3 coding sequence is TGTGCCAGCATCTTCCGGACAGCGGGACTAGCGGGAGGACTGAATGAGCAGTTCTTC. The chain combines TRBV5-6 with TRBJ2-1; 15 nucleotides match TRBD2. After removal of 6 bases from V and 7 bases from J, the junction contained 17 bases not matched to a gene. Germline values: CDR1 SGHDT, CDR2 YYEEEE. This CDR3 has 19 residues.

The V gene is TRBV2, the J gene TRBJ1-5; weak D call: TRBD1 (5 bases). CDR1 and CDR2 from the germline V gene are SNHLY and FYNNEI. The CDR3 has 12 amino acids. Deletions cut 6 bases from V and 6 bases from J, with 9 bases between. CDR3 residues: CASRGETQPQHF. As DNA, the CDR3 is TGTGCCAGCAGGGGGGAGACTCAGCCCCAGCATTTT.

Only a few counts were recorded for this clonotype. This chain uses TRBV9 with TRBJ1-1; D not certain. CDR3 length: 13 amino acids. Germline V gene lookup returns CDR1 SGDLS and CDR2 YYNGEE. Trimming removed 4 bases from V and 4 bases from J, with 11 bases in between. CDR3 nucleotide sequence: TGTGCCAGCAGCCTGGGGAAAGCCACTGAAGCTTTCTTT. Protein: CASSLGKATEAFF.

This clonotype was observed at least ten times. The V gene is TRBV20-1, the J gene TRBJ2-2, with TRBD1 matching 9 bases. After removal of 5 bases from V and 6 bases from J, the junction contained 10 bases not matched to a gene. Germline V CDR1 and CDR2: DFQATT, SNEGSKA (reference sequence). The CDR3 spans 15 residues. The CDR3 DNA is TGCAGTGCTCTACAGGGGGCGACGTACCCCGGGGAGCTGTTTTTT. Translating it yields CSALQGATYPGELFF.

The chain has TRBV25-1 and TRBJ2-7; no firm D call. The germline V gene has CDR1 MGHDK and CDR2 SYGVNS. The CDR3 spans 13 residues. V shed 6 bases and J shed 5 bases, with 14 bases lying between them. CDR3 DNA: TGTGCCAGCAGGGGTAACTCTAACCACGAGCAGTACTTC. This translates into CASRGNSNHEQYF.

This clonotype was picked up many times. This chain connects TRBV28 to TRBJ2-2, with D possibly being TRBD2 (6 bases). The CDR3 spans 15 residues. Germline CDR1 and CDR2: MDHEN and SYDVKM. The V and J ends lost 2 bases and 6 bases respectively, with 13 bases between them. CDR3 in DNA: TGTGCCAGCAGTTTAGGAGGCGGGATGTCCGGGGAGCTGTTTTTT. Its protein is CASSLGGGMSGELFF.

The chain combines TRBV9 with TRBJ1-6, with D possibly matching TRBD1 (6 bases). The CDR3 contains 15 residues. CDR1 and CDR2 (germline): SGDLS, YYNGEE. V lost 0 bases and J 10 bases, leaving 14 bases between the germline ends. The DNA for the CDR3 is TGTGCCAGCAGCGTAGCTACAGGGAGGGTCTCACCCCTCCACTTT. As protein: CASSVATGRVSPLHF.

This clonotype was observed many times. The rearrangement links TRBV20-1 to TRBJ2-5; D gene ambiguous. Germline CDR1 reads DFQATT; CDR2 reads SNEGSKA (reference sequence). Between the trimmed V and J ends, which lost 3 bases and 10 bases, there was a span of 9 bases. This CDR3 contains 10 residues. CDR3 in DNA: TGCAGTGCTAGGAACCCCCTCCAGTACTTC. It is translated as CSARNPLQYF.